This note documents a single T cell receptor beta chain sequence. What it recognizes is unknown. This sample is drawn from a study of CD8+CD57+ T cells in acquired aplastic anemia. Study context: When averaged, DNA from sorted CD4+ and CD8+ cells came to 3.2 ug. Findings of the study overall: CD8+ Simpson's diversity in patients was not significantly different from that in controls. Patients and controls had in common fewer than 30 CD8+ CDR3 sequences.

It was patients with CD8+CD57+ cell expansion by flow cytometry who were chosen for sequencing. There was no therapy given to any patient before the blood sampling took place. Genomic DNA templated the TCR beta VDJ and CDR3 profiling. TCRdb ran MiXCR on the reads and lists one entry per CDR3 protein. The sample holds 200,000 to 250,000 distinct CDR3 sequences; around 49% are singletons and the top ten take roughly 21%. The V and J ends lost 10 bases and 5 bases, in that order; junction bases with no gene match: 9. Germline V gene data show CDR1 as ENHRY and CDR2 as SYGVKD. This CDR3 region has 15 residues.

The V call is TRBV10-3, the J call TRBJ1-4; 11 bases line up with TRBD1. The sequence derives from a human donor with aplastic anemia. The sample comprised sorted CD4+, CD8+, or CD8+CD57+ T cells (not recorded which) from PBMCs. The CDR3 DNA is TGTGCCACCCTCCGAGGGACAGGGGGAAATGAAAAACTGTTTTTT. Its translation is CATLRGTGGNEKLFF.